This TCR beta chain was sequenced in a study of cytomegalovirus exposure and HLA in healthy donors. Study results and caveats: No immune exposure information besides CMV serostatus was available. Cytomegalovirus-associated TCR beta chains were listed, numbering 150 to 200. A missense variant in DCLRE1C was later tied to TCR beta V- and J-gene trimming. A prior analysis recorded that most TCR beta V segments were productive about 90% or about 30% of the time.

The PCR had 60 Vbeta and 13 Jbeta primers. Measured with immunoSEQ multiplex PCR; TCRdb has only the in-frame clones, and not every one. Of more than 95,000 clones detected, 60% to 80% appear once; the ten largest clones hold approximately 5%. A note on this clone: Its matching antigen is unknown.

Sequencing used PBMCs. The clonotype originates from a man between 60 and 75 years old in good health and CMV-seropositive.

The CDR3 reads CASSPQAGGSANEKLFF. The CDR3, as DNA: TGTGCCAGCTCACCACAAGCAGGGGGCTCGGCTAATGAAAAACTGTTTTTT. This chain uses TRBV18 with TRBJ1-4; 8 bases match TRBD1. With V trimmed by 1 base and J by 3 bases, 7 bases remained unmatched. Germline loops: CDR1 KGHSH, CDR2 LQKENI. This CDR3 contains 17 residues.